A selection of T cell receptor beta chains follows, all from one sample in a study of follicular helper T cells after annual influenza vaccination. The assay was immunoSEQ multiplex PCR, and TCRdb's table has in-frame clones only and misses some. The sample records some 30,000 clones, roughly 80% being singletons. This specimen consisted of CXCR5+ CD38- circulating T follicular helper cells from blood, obtained on the day of influenza vaccination. The receptors here all came from an adult who received the influenza vaccine. CDR3s include the opening cysteine and the closing phenylalanine or tryptophan. Fields, in order: clone size, V gene, J gene, CDR3 length, D gene, CDR3 protein, CDR3 DNA. The D gene is left open where the match is weak. Clone size, where shown, is once, few, many, or a class for clones that have expanded.

clone_size: .
v_call: TRBV6-5
j_call: TRBJ2-7
cdr3_length: 15
d_call: TRBD2
cdr3_aa: CASGSSGRANRWQYF
cdr3_nt: TGTGCCAGCGGATCTAGCGGGAGGGCCAATCGTTGGCAGTACTTC

clone_size: .
v_call: TRBV30
j_call: TRBJ2-2
cdr3_length: 16
d_call: .
cdr3_aa: CAWSVLAGALTGELFF
cdr3_nt: TGTGCCTGGAGTGTACTGGCGGGGGCCTTAACCGGGGAGCTGTTTTTT

clone_size: .
v_call: TRBV5-1
j_call: TRBJ2-4
cdr3_length: 16
d_call: .
cdr3_aa: CASSLGTSRGQNIQYF
cdr3_nt: TGCGCCAGCAGCTTGGGGACCTCGCGGGGCCAAAACATTCAGTACTTC

clone_size: .
v_call: TRBV6-1
j_call: TRBJ1-4
cdr3_length: 15
d_call: TRBD1
cdr3_aa: CASSREGTGDEKLFF
cdr3_nt: TGTGCCAGCAGCCGTGAGGGGACAGGGGACGAAAAACTGTTTTTT

clone_size: .
v_call: TRBV5-5
j_call: TRBJ2-7
cdr3_length: 15
d_call: TRBD2
cdr3_aa: CASSPFGGRGYEQYF
cdr3_nt: TGTGCCAGCAGCCCATTCGGCGGGAGAGGGTACGAGCAGTACTTC

clone_size: .
v_call: TRBV18
j_call: TRBJ2-2
cdr3_length: 16
d_call: .
cdr3_aa: CASSPVPQSNTGELFF
cdr3_nt: TGTGCCAGCTCACCAGTTCCACAGTCGAACACCGGGGAGCTGTTTTTT

clone_size: .
v_call: TRBV2
j_call: TRBJ2-6
cdr3_length: 14
d_call: .
cdr3_aa: CASRRNSGANVLTF
cdr3_nt: TGTGCCAGCAGGAGGAACTCTGGGGCCAACGTCCTGACTTTC

clone_size: .
v_call: TRBV10-3
j_call: TRBJ1-2
cdr3_length: 13
d_call: .
cdr3_aa: CAISDPQDHGYTF
cdr3_nt: TGTGCCATCAGTGACCCACAGGACCATGGCTACACCTTC

clone_size: .
v_call: TRBV4-2
j_call: TRBJ2-5
cdr3_length: 15
d_call: .
cdr3_aa: CASSQDLEGAGTQYF
cdr3_nt: TGTGCCAGCAGCCAAGATCTGGAGGGGGCAGGGACCCAGTACTTC

clone_size: .
v_call: TRBV7-2
j_call: TRBJ2-7
cdr3_length: 13
d_call: .
cdr3_aa: CASSRVSSYEQYF
cdr3_nt: TGTGCCAGCAGCCGTGTGAGCTCCTACGAGCAGTACTTC

clone_size: .
v_call: TRBV5-1
j_call: TRBJ2-7
cdr3_length: 16
d_call: .
cdr3_aa: CASSTEGGGLSYEQYF
cdr3_nt: TGCGCCAGCAGCACCGAGGGGGGGGGCCTCAGCTACGAGCAGTACTTC

clone_size: .
v_call: TRBV5-1
j_call: TRBJ2-7
cdr3_length: 14
d_call: TRBD1
cdr3_aa: CASSTGGASYEQYF
cdr3_nt: TGCGCCAGCAGCACAGGGGGCGCGTCCTACGAGCAGTACTTC

clone_size: .
v_call: TRBV7-7
j_call: TRBJ1-1
cdr3_length: 13
d_call: TRBD1
cdr3_aa: CASSRDRGTEAFF
cdr3_nt: TGTGCTAGCAGCCGTGACAGGGGAACTGAAGCTTTCTTT

clone_size: few
v_call: TRBV7-2
j_call: TRBJ2-1
cdr3_length: 13
d_call: .
cdr3_aa: CASSSQGGNEQFF
cdr3_nt: TGTGCCAGCAGCTCACAGGGTGGCAATGAGCAGTTCTTC

clone_size: .
v_call: TRBV7-6
j_call: TRBJ1-1
cdr3_length: 14
d_call: .
cdr3_aa: CASSSNYGGTEAFF
cdr3_nt: TGTGCCAGCAGCTCCAACTATGGTGGCACTGAAGCTTTCTTT

clone_size: once
v_call: TRBV14
j_call: TRBJ2-7
cdr3_length: 16
d_call: TRBD2
cdr3_aa: CASSRGLAGDGYEQYF
cdr3_nt: TGTGCCAGCTCACGAGGGCTAGCGGGAGATGGGTACGAGCAGTACTTC

clone_size: .
v_call: TRBV4-2
j_call: TRBJ2-5
cdr3_length: 16
d_call: .
cdr3_aa: CASSQDPVGGEETQYF
cdr3_nt: TGTGCCAGCAGCCAAGATCCTGTAGGGGGAGAAGAGACCCAGTACTTC

clone_size: once
v_call: TRBV2
j_call: TRBJ2-3
cdr3_length: 15
d_call: TRBD2
cdr3_aa: CASSERLAGRDTQYF
cdr3_nt: TGTGCCAGCAGTGAGAGGCTAGCGGGACGGGATACGCAGTATTTT

clone_size: .
v_call: TRBV28
j_call: TRBJ1-2
cdr3_length: 12
d_call: .
cdr3_aa: CASSLRQDGYTF
cdr3_nt: TGTGCCAGCAGTCTCCGACAGGATGGCTACACCTTC

clone_size: .
v_call: TRBV12-5
j_call: TRBJ2-7
cdr3_length: 11
d_call: .
cdr3_aa: CAAVSLREQYF
cdr3_nt: TGTGCTGCTGTTTCGTTGAGAGAGCAGTACTTC

clone_size: .
v_call: TRBV19
j_call: TRBJ2-5
cdr3_length: 11
d_call: .
cdr3_aa: CATAGQLKWYF
cdr3_nt: TGTGCCACGGCGGGTCAACTGAAGTGGTACTTC

clone_size: .
v_call: TRBV2
j_call: TRBJ2-2
cdr3_length: 16
d_call: TRBD1
cdr3_aa: CASREDRGLGTRELFF
cdr3_nt: TGTGCCAGCAGGGAGGACAGGGGGCTTGGTACCAGGGAGCTGTTTTTT

clone_size: .
v_call: TRBV19
j_call: TRBJ2-3
cdr3_length: 14
d_call: TRBD1
cdr3_aa: CASTRQGKADTQYF
cdr3_nt: TGTGCCAGTACCCGACAGGGGAAAGCAGATACGCAGTATTTT

clone_size: .
v_call: TRBV10-2
j_call: TRBJ2-3
cdr3_length: 16
d_call: TRBD2
cdr3_aa: CASSVGSGGFTDTQYF
cdr3_nt: TGCGCCAGCAGCGTTGGGAGCGGGGGGTTCACAGATACGCAGTATTTT

clone_size: once
v_call: TRBV29-1
j_call: TRBJ2-3
cdr3_length: 14
d_call: TRBD2
cdr3_aa: CSSGLAGPADTQYF
cdr3_nt: TGCAGCTCCGGACTAGCGGGGCCCGCAGATACGCAGTATTTT

clone_size: .
v_call: TRBV5-6
j_call: TRBJ1-2
cdr3_length: 14
d_call: .
cdr3_aa: CASSLNRLIYGYTF
cdr3_nt: TGTGCCAGCAGCTTAAACAGGCTTATCTATGGCTACACCTTC

clone_size: .
v_call: TRBV30
j_call: TRBJ2-7
cdr3_length: 14
d_call: TRBD1
cdr3_aa: CAWSRGQGAGEQYF
cdr3_nt: TGTGCCTGGAGCCGGGGACAGGGGGCGGGTGAGCAGTACTTC

clone_size: .
v_call: TRBV30
j_call: TRBJ1-6
cdr3_length: 15
d_call: .
cdr3_aa: CAWSSGTTYNSPLHF
cdr3_nt: TGTGCCTGGAGTTCCGGGACTACTTATAATTCACCCCTCCACTTT

clone_size: .
v_call: TRBV18
j_call: TRBJ2-7
cdr3_length: 14
d_call: TRBD1
cdr3_aa: CASSPVGQSGVQYF
cdr3_nt: TGTGCCAGCTCACCAGTGGGACAGTCTGGAGTGCAGTACTTC

clone_size: .
v_call: TRBV5-1
j_call: TRBJ2-5
cdr3_length: 16
d_call: .
cdr3_aa: CASSLDRGSRLETQYF
cdr3_nt: TGCGCCAGCAGCTTGGATCGCGGCTCCCGTCTCGAGACCCAGTACTTC

clone_size: few
v_call: TRBV5-8
j_call: TRBJ1-1
cdr3_length: 14
d_call: .
cdr3_aa: CASSSLIGSTEAFF
cdr3_nt: TGTGCCAGCAGCTCCTTAATAGGGAGCACTGAAGCTTTCTTT

clone_size: .
v_call: TRBV19
j_call: TRBJ2-7
cdr3_length: 13
d_call: TRBD1
cdr3_aa: CASSLGQGYEQYF
cdr3_nt: TGTGCCAGTAGTTTGGGACAGGGGTACGAGCAGTACTTC